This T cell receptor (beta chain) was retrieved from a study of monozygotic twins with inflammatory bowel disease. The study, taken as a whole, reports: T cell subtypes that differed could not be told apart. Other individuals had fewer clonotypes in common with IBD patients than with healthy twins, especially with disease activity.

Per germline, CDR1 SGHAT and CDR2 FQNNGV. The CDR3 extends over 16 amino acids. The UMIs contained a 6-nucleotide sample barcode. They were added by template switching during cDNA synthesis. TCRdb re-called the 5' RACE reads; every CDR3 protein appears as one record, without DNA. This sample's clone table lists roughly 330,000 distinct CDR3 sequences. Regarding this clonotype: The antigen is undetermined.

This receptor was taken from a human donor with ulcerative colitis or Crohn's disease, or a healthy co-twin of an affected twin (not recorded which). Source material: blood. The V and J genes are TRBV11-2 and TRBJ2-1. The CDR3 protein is CASSLHQGSSYNEQFF.